The entry below gives a single T cell receptor (beta chain) sequence along with its context. The antigen it binds to is not known. Within one base of it there is no much larger clone, and no base qualities were kept. The data are from a study of blood T cell repertoires in COVID-19 (dated by TCRdb to the early 2020s). Turning to the overall study: Collaborator samples came from the United States, Italy and Spain and covered acute and convalescent phases of COVID-19. The material from the prospective study consisted of cDNA or gDNA derived from T cells, B-cell-depleted T cells, or PBMCs. Deeply sampled blood TCRbeta repertoires from subjects exposed to, actively infected with, or recovered from COVID-19 were included in the dataset. Samples came from the ongoing ImmuneRACE study (first 160 participants) plus 1,254 subjects from 6 global collaborators. A freely available public database, intended as a resource for researchers studying the immune response to SARS-CoV-2, is where the repertoires were released. Where HLA class I and class II types were available, the types were taken from metadata supplied by the sample provider, not from assay-based typing. The sample metadata nearly always contained a de-identified subject ID, COVID-19 status, age in years and sex. What the study reported, not specific to this receptor: The quantity of clinical and demographic metadata differed by source and by participant and was supplied without curation.

TCRbeta CDR3 regions were amplified from genomic DNA using the immunoSEQ Assay, a bias-controlled multiplex PCR. The study's processing was this. Nucleated cell counts per sample were estimated from amplification of reference gene primers within the assay. To quantify the absolute abundance of each unique TCRbeta CDR3 rearrangement, sequence reads were collapsed and filtered. For each sample, productive Simpson clonality was calculated as the square root of Simpson's diversity index across productive rearrangements. Not all clones reach the TCRdb copy of this immuneACCESS table, which keeps in-frame sequences only. Checked studies attribute under half of the gap to unresolved V genes and leave the rest unexplained. For V, J and clone size, that table is used; D and trimming come from the DNA. Here the sample has about 320,000 clones; more than 85% occur a single time. Roughly 3.6% of the sample is held by the ten biggest clonotypes.

Via the germline V gene, CDR1 is SGHRS and CDR2 YFSETQ. The V end loses 4 bases and the J end loses 0 bases, and a stretch of 13 bases separates them. The CDR3 goes from the cysteine to the phenylalanine over 15 residues. The DNA shown is the 45-base CDR3, in frame from base 1. Participants in the prospective study were aged roughly 18 to 89 years, lived in approximately 26 United States geographic areas, and enrolled through a virtual design. In the prospective study, participants were assigned to cohorts based on the clinical history participants reported in a screening survey and a study questionnaire. Exposed participants had been in contact with someone with a PCR-confirmed or clinician-diagnosed COVID-19 case within 2 weeks of study entry. In the prospective study, mobile phlebotomists collected whole blood, serum and a nasopharyngeal or oropharyngeal swab from each participant. Over a roughly 2-month period, participants in the prospective study had the option of providing additional blood draws and questionnaires. Blood samples from the prospective study were shipped frozen or at room temperature prior to DNA extraction.

Sequenced material: PBMCs or T cells enriched from blood (not recorded which). The sequence derives from a woman in her twenties or thirties who had been exposed to COVID-19. The V and J segments used are TRBV5-1 and TRBJ1-1; TRBD1 is possibly the D segment (6 matching bases). The sequence in DNA is TGCGCCAGCAGCAACCGGGACACCTTGAACACTGAAGCTTTCTTT. Its protein is CASSNRDTLNTEAFF.